One sample yielded the 10 T cell receptor beta chains listed below, sequenced in a study of beta chain features in type 1 diabetes. Study conclusions and caveats: Shortening that was moderate but significant affected the TCRB CDR3s of Type 1 diabetes patients in all four CD4+ subsets.

Reverse transcribing all isolated RNA meant expressed TCRB transcripts were sequenced. Method: immunoSEQ multiplex PCR; TCRdb's copy keeps in-frame clones and lacks some. Counted here are over 120,000 clones, about 12% occurring once; the ten biggest clones make up 1.3%. For these TCRs, the target antigens are not known. The sequenced sample was central memory CD4+ T cells from blood. The receptors stem from a man younger than 35 with type 1 diabetes.

The chain couples TRBV7-8 to TRBJ2-5; 13 bases fit TRBD2. Per germline, CDR1 SGHVS and CDR2 FQNEAQ. There are 17 residues in the CDR3. J was trimmed by 4 bases and V by 1 base; bases with no gene match: 6. This chain's CDR3 is CASSLGGTSGGGETQYF. CDR3 nucleotide sequence: TGTGCCAGCAGCTTAGGTGGCACTAGCGGGGGGGGAGAGACCCAGTACTTC.

The gene calls are TRBV30 and TRBJ2-2, with unresolved D. The CDR3 consists of 14 residues. Trimming removed 3 bases from V and 3 bases from J, with 11 bases in between. Germline CDR1 and CDR2: GTSNPN and SVGIG (reference sequence). CDR3 region: CAWSKTIYTGELFF. CDR3 DNA sequence: TGTGCCTGGAGCAAGACAATTTACACCGGGGAGCTGTTTTTT.

This clone appeared a few times. The CDR3: CASRLSQNTGELFF. The CDR3 DNA is TGTGCCAGCAGGCTCTCACAGAACACCGGGGAGCTGTTTTTT. V usage is TRBV7-3 and J usage is TRBJ2-2; D remains ambiguous. This CDR3 is built from 14 residues. Per germline, CDR1 SGHTA and CDR2 FQGTGA. V shed 6 bases and J shed 1 base, with 9 bases lying between them.

The chain has TRBV6-6 and TRBJ2-3, with D possibly TRBD1 on 5 matching bases. This CDR3 is built from 15 residues. Germline-derived CDR1 and CDR2 are MNHNY and SVGAGI (reference sequence). The V and J ends lost 5 bases and 1 base respectively, with 13 bases between them. The CDR3 loop reads CASSQRGHGTDTQYF. DNA for the CDR3: TGTGCCAGCAGTCAGCGTGGACACGGCACAGATACGCAGTATTTT.

Here the CDR3 DNA reads TGTGCCAGCAGGGACGAGCACCTTAGCACAGATACGCAGTATTTT. Protein sequence: CASRDEHLSTDTQYF. The chain has TRBV27 and TRBJ2-3; D uncertain. The germline V and J ends were trimmed by 6 bases and 0 bases, with 13 bases remaining between them. Per germline, CDR1 MNHEY and CDR2 SMNVEV (reference sequence). CDR3 length: 15 amino acids.

This clone showed up just a few times. The rearrangement links TRBV18 to TRBJ1-1; D gene uncertain. CDR1 is KGHSH, CDR2 LQKENI, per germline. CDR3 length: 15 residues. Trimming removed 1 base at V and 0 bases at J, with 9 bases between. CDR3 sequence: CASSPRTQLNTEAFF. The CDR3 DNA is TGTGCCAGCTCACCACGAACTCAGTTGAACACTGAAGCTTTCTTT. The whole variable domain, remainder taken from reference TRBV18 and TRBJ1-1, is NAGVMQNPRHLVRRRGQEARLRCSPMKGHSHVYWYRQLPEEGLKFMVYLQKENIIDESGMPKERFSAEFPKEGPSILRIQQVVRGDSAAYFCASSPRTQLNTEAFFGQGTRLTVV.

This clone came up a few times. The V gene is TRBV10-3, the J gene TRBJ2-5; TRBD2 agrees at 12 bases. V was pared by 10 bases and J by 5 bases, with 5 bases of the junction left unmatched. Germline-derived CDR1 and CDR2 are ENHRY and SYGVKD. There are 13 residues in the CDR3. The CDR3 DNA is TGTGCCAGCAAACTAGCGGGGGGTGAGACCCAGTACTTC. As protein: CASKLAGGETQYF.

This clone came up many times. The CDR3 protein is CASSMDRANQPQHF. In DNA form, the CDR3 reads TGTGCCAGCAGTATGGACAGAGCCAATCAGCCCCAGCATTTT. This chain joins TRBV2 and TRBJ1-5, with D possibly being TRBD1 (6 bases). Deletions cut 5 bases from V and 3 bases from J, with 11 bases between. Germline CDR1 and CDR2: SNHLY and FYNNEI. The CDR3 runs 14 residues. The full variable domain, in which reference TRBV2 and TRBJ1-5 provide the parts outside the CDR3, is EPEVTQTPSHQVTQMGQEVILRCVPISNHLYFYWYRQILGQKVEFLVSFYNNEISEKSEIFDDQFSVERPDGSNFTLKIRSTKLEDSAMYFCASSMDRANQPQHFGDGTRLSIL.

This clone was detected only a few times. V is TRBV9 and J is TRBJ1-2; D is unclear. Trimming removed 3 bases from V and 9 bases from J, with 18 bases in between. This CDR3 has 14 amino acids. CDR1 is SGDLS and CDR2 is YYNGEE in the germline V gene. This CDR3 reads CASSDFGQPGSYTF. DNA of the CDR3: TGTGCCAGCAGCGACTTCGGGCAGCCCGGGAGCTACACCTTC. The complete variable domain, with remaining parts taken from reference TRBV9 and TRBJ1-2, reads DSGVTQTPKHLITATGQRVTLRCSPRSGDLSVYWYQQSLDQGLQFLIQYYNGEERAKGNILERFSAQQFPDLHSELNLSSLELGDSALYFCASSDFGQPGSYTFGSGTRLTVV.

This clone turned up a few times. One end of the junction varies from germline; a read error may be responsible. The rearrangement joins TRBV7-7 to TRBJ2-7, with 9 positions matching TRBD1. CDR3 length equals 13 residues. Germline V CDR1 and CDR2: SSHAT, FNYEAQ (reference sequence). The CDR3 nucleotides are TGTGCTAGCAGCTCACAGGGGGCGACCGAGCAGTACTTC. This sequence encodes CASSSQGATEQYF.